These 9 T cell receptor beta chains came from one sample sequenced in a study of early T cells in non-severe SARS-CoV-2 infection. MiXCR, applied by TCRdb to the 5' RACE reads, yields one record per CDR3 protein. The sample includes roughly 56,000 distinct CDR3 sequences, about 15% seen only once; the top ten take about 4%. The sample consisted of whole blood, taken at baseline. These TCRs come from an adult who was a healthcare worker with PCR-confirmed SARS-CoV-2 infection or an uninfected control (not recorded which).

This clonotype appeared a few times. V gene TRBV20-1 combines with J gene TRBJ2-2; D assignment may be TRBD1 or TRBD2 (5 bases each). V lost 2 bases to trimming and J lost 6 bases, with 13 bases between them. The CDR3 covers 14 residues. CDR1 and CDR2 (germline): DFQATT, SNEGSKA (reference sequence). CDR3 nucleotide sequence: TGCAGTGCTAGATTCCGGGGCGGGTCCGGGGAGCTGTTTTTT. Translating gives CSARFRGGSGELFF.

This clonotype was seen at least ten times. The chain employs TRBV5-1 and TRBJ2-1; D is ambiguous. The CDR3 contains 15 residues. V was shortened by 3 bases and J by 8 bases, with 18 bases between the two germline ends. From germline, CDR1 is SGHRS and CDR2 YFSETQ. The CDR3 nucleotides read TGCGCCAGCAGCTCATCTCCTGGGCTGGGGTATGAGCAGTTCTTC. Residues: CASSSSPGLGYEQFF.

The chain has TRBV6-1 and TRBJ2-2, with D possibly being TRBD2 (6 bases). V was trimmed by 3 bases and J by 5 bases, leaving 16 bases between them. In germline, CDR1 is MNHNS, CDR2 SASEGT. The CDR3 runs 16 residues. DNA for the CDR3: TGTGCCAGCAGTGATGAAGAGTGGGGGGAGACCGGGGAGCTGTTTTTT. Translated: CASSDEEWGETGELFF.

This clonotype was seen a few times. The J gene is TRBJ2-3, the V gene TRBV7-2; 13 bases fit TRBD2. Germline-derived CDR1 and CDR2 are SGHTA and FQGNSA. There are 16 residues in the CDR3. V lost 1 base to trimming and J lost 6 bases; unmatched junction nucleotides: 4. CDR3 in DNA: TGTGCCAGCAGCTTAGGGCGGGGACTAGCGGGGGATACGCAGTATTTT. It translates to CASSLGRGLAGDTQYF.

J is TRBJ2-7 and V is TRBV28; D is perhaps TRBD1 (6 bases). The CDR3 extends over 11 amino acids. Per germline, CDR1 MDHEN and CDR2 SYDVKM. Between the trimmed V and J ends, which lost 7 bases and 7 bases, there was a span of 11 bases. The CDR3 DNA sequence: TGTGCCAGCACCGCGAGGGGGGAGCAGTACTTC. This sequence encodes CASTARGEQYF.

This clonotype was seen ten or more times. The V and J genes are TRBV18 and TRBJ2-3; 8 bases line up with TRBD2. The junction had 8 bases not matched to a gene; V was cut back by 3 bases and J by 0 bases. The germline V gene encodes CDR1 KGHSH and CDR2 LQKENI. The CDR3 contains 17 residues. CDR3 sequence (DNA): TGTGCCAGCTCACCCCAACCTCCTAGCGGGAGCACAGATACGCAGTATTTT. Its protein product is CASSPQPPSGSTDTQYF.

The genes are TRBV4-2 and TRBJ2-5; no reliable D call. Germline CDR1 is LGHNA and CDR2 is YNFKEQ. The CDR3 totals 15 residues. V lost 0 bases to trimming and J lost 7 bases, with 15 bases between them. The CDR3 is CASSQEANLAWTQYF. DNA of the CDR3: TGTGCCAGCAGCCAAGAGGCTAATTTGGCTTGGACCCAGTACTTC.

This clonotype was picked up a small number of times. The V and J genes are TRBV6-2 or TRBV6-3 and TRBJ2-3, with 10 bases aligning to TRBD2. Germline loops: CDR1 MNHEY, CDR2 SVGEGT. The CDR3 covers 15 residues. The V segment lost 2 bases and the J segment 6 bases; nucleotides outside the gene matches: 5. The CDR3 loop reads CASSYRLAGDDTQYF. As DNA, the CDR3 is TGTGCCAGCAGTTACAGGCTAGCGGGGGATGATACGCAGTATTTT.

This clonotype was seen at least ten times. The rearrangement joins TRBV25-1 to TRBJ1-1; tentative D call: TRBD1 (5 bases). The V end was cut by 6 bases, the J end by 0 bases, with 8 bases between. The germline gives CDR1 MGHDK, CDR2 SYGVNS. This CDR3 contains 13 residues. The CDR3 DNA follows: TGTGCCAGCAGGGACATCATGAACACTGAAGCTTTCTTT. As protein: CASRDIMNTEAFF.